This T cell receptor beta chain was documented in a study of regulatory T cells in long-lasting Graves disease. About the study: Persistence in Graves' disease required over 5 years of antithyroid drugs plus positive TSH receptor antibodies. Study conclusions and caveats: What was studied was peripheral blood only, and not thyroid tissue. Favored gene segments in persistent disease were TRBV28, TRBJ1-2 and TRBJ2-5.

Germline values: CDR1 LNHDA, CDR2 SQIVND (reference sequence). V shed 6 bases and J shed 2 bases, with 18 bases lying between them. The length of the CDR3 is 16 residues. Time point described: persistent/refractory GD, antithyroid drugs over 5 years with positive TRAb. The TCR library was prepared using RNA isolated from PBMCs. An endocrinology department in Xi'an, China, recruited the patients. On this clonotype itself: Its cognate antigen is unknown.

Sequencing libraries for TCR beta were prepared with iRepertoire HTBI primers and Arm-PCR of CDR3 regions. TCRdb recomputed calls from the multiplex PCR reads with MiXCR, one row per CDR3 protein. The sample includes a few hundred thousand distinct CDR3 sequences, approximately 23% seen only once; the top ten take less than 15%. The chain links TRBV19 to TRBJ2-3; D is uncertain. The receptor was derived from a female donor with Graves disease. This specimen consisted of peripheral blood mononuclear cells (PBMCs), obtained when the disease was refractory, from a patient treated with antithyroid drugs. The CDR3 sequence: CASSQRAEQFTDTQYF. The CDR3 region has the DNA TGTGCCAGTAGCCAACGGGCAGAACAATTCACAGATACGCAGTATTTT.